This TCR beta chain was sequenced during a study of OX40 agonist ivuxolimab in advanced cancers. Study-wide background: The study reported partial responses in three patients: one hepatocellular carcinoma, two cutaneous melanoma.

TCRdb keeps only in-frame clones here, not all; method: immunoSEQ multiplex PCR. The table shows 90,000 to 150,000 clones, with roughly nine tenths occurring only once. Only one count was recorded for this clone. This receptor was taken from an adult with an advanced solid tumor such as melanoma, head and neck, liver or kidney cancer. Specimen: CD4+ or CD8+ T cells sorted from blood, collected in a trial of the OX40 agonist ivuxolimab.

The CDR3 region is CSVGDTRTGGTDTQYF. In DNA, the CDR3 is TGCAGCGTTGGAGATACTAGGACCGGAGGCACAGATACGCAGTATTTT. The chain joins TRBV29-1 to TRBJ2-3; D might be TRBD2 (5 bases). Germline V CDR1 and CDR2: SQVTM, ANQGSEA. The CDR3 contains 16 residues. Trimming took 4 bases from V and 1 from J, leaving 18 bases between them.